This is a list of T cell receptor beta chains from one sample in a study of CD8+CD57+ T cells in acquired aplastic anemia. MiXCR was run by TCRdb on the reads, yielding one entry per CDR3 protein. Here the sample spans some 120,000 distinct CDR3 sequences, about 46% being singletons. The sample taken for sequencing was sorted CD4+, CD8+, or CD8+CD57+ T cells (not recorded which) from PBMCs. The receptor set was obtained from a human donor in good health, serving as a control. CDR3s include the opening cysteine and the closing phenylalanine or tryptophan. D genes are given only for firm matches. Some rows have no size entry. The others give once, few or many, or a class for an expanded clone.

D gene,V gene,J gene,clone size,CDR3 protein,CDR3 DNA
NA,TRBV5-6,TRBJ2-5,many,CASSGRGTVKETQYF,TGTGCCAGCAGCGGACGCGGGACAGTAAAAGAGACCCAGTACTTC
TRBD2,TRBV11-2,TRBJ2-2,NA,CASSPEAVAGGENTGELFF,TGTGCCAGCAGCCCCGAAGCGGTTGCGGGGGGTGAGAACACCGGGGAGCTGTTTTTT
TRBD1,TRBV7-3,TRBJ2-3,NA,CASSDDRGTDTQYF,TGTGCCAGCAGCGATGACAGGGGGACGGATACGCAGTATTTT
NA,TRBV7-3,TRBJ1-6,many,CASSLKGPNSPLHF,TGTGCCAGCAGCTTAAAGGGCCCTAATTCACCCCTCCACTTT
NA,TRBV5-1,TRBJ2-2,NA,CASSKVGNTGELFF,TGCGCCAGCAGCAAGGTGGGAAACACCGGGGAGCTGTTTTTT
NA,TRBV6-5,TRBJ2-7,many,CASSYGDAYEQYF,TGTGCCAGCAGTTACGGGGACGCCTACGAGCAGTACTTC
TRBD1,TRBV20-1,TRBJ2-7,NA,CSARSGTGNPYEQYF,TGCAGTGCTAGGTCCGGGACAGGGAACCCCTACGAGCAGTACTTC
TRBD1,TRBV7-3,TRBJ2-3,many,CASSPRTGGTDTQYF,TGTGCCAGCAGCCCAAGGACAGGGGGCACAGATACGCAGTATTTT
NA,TRBV12-3/TRBV12-4,TRBJ2-4,many,CASSASSLAVGAKNIQYF,TGTGCCAGCAGTGCGAGCAGTCTGGCTGTGGGGGCCAAAAACATTCAGTACTTC
NA,TRBV19,TRBJ1-6,NA,CASSPSGLRDLHF,TGTGCCAGTAGTCCCTCGGGACTTAGGGACCTCCACTTT
TRBD1,TRBV19,TRBJ2-5,NA,CASPDRGRETRYF,TGTGCCAGTCCTGACAGGGGACGAGAGACCCGGTACTTC
NA,TRBV29-1,TRBJ2-1,NA,CSVESYNEQFF,TGCAGCGTTGAGAGCTACAATGAGCAGTTCTTC
NA,TRBV30,TRBJ1-1,many,CAWSPTGRANTEAFF,TGTGCCTGGAGTCCTACAGGGAGGGCGAACACTGAAGCTTTCTTT
NA,TRBV9,TRBJ2-7,many,CASSPQGGPSYEQYF,TGTGCCAGCAGCCCCCAGGGGGGACCGTCCTACGAGCAGTACTTC
NA,TRBV19,TRBJ1-5,NA,CASSRYPGTGQPQHF,TGTGCCAGTAGTCGGTACCCAGGGACGGGTCAGCCCCAGCATTTT
NA,TRBV9,TRBJ2-7,many,CASSVDGYEQYF,TGTGCCAGCAGCGTCGACGGCTACGAGCAGTACTTC
TRBD1,TRBV6-5,TRBJ1-1,many,CASSSWTGNTEAFF,TGTGCCAGCAGTTCCTGGACAGGGAACACTGAAGCTTTCTTT